This T cell receptor beta chain was recorded in a study of blood T cell repertoires in COVID-19. Study-wide context: The origin of the acute and convalescent COVID-19 samples was the United States, Italy and Spain.

The CDR3 is made up of 15 amino acids. The J segment lost 2 bases and the V segment lost 2 bases, leaving 5 bases of the junction unmatched. Germline assignment: CDR1 SGDLS and CDR2 YYNGEE. As processed by the authors: Amplified reference gene primers provided the basis for estimating nucleated cell counts. The assay was immunoSEQ multiplex PCR, and TCRdb's table has in-frame clones only and misses some. V, J and clone size reflect that table, while D and trimming were determined from the DNA. The sample carries 160,000 or so clones, approximately 86% recorded once. The sequence derives from a woman between 70 and 85 years old with acute or convalescent COVID-19. This chain uses TRBV9 with TRBJ2-3; 7 bases line up with TRBD1. Sequencing was carried out using peripheral blood. The CDR3 is CASSVTGQDTDTQYF. CDR3 DNA: TGTGCCAGCAGCGTCACCGGACAGGACACAGATACGCAGTATTTT.